The text below deals with one T cell receptor (beta chain). What it binds is unknown. The V gene's germline CDR1 is MGHRA and CDR2 YSYEKL. V was cut by 4 bases and J by 4 bases, with 9 bases left in between. This CDR3 is 13 amino acids long. The source of the sample is a study of T cells in localized non-small cell lung cancer. Study-wide findings and caveats: Because sequencing included only one region (of the tumor), heterogeneity remains possible. Patients showing higher blood T cell density tended to see longer overall survival.

Measured with immunoSEQ multiplex PCR; TCRdb has only the in-frame clones, and not every one. The sample shows roughly 38,000 clones, 75% to 90% of them seen only once. The receptor was derived from a male donor aged 60 or older with stage II lung adenocarcinoma. The sample consisted of peripheral blood mononuclear cells, taken before any cancer treatment. The chain has TRBV4-1 and TRBJ2-3; TRBD2 might be the D (5 bases). CDR3 coding DNA: TGCGCCAGCAGCCGGGAGAGCCCAGATACGCAGTATTTT. Translating gives CASSRESPDTQYF.